This T cell receptor beta chain was found in a study of blood T cell repertoires in COVID-19. Study summary: The United States, Italy and Spain provided the acute and convalescent COVID-19 samples. Sample material is recorded as cDNA or gDNA derived from T cells, B-cell-depleted T cells, or PBMCs.

The length of the CDR3 is 14 residues. Germline lookup yields CDR1 LNHDA and CDR2 SQIVND (reference sequence). Per the original data handling: Estimates of nucleated cell counts were drawn from the amplification of reference gene primers. Sequenced by immunoSEQ multiplex PCR; TCRdb stores in-frame clones only, minus some. The V and J calls and the clone size are those of that table, but D and trimming were determined from the DNA. This table holds around 260,000 clones, less than 90% found once. Sequenced sample: peripheral blood. The chain couples TRBV19 to TRBJ2-1; 8 nucleotides agree with TRBD2. The sequence was collected from a human donor in a cohort sampled during active COVID-19. The CDR3 loop reads CATSYLAGNNEQFF. Here the CDR3 DNA reads TGTGCAACGTCCTACTTAGCGGGAAACAATGAGCAGTTCTTC. Together with reference TRBV19 and TRBJ2-1, the CDR3 gives the full variable domain: DGGITQSPKYLFRKEGQNVTLSCEQNLNHDAMYWYRQDPGQGLRLIYYSQIVNDFQKGDIAEGYSVSREKKESFPLTVTSAQKNPTAFYLCATSYLAGNNEQFFGPGTRLTVL.